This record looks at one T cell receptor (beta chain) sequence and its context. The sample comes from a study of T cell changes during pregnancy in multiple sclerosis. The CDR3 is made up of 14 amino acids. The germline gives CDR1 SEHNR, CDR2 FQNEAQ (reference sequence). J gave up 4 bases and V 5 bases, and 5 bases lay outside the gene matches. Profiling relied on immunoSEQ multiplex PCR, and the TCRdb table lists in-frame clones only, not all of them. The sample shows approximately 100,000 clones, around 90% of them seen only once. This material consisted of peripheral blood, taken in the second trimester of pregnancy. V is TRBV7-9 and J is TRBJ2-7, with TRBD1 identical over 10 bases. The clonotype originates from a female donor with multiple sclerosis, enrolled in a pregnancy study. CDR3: CASSLTGGEYEQYF. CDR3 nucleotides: TGTGCCAGCAGCCTGACAGGGGGCGAATACGAGCAGTACTTC.